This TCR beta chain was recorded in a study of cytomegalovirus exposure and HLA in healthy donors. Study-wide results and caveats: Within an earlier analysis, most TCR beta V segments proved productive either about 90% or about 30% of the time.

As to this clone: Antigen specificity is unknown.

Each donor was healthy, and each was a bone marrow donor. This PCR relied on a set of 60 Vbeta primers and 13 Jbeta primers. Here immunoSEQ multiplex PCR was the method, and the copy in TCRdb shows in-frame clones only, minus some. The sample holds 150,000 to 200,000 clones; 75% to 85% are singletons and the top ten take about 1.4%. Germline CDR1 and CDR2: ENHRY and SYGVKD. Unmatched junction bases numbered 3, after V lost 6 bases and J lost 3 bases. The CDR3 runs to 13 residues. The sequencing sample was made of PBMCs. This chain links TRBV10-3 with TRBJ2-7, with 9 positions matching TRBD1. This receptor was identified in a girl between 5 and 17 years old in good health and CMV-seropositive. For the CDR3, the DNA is TGTGCCATCAGCGCGACAGGGGGCTACGAGCAGTACTTC. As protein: CAISATGGYEQYF.